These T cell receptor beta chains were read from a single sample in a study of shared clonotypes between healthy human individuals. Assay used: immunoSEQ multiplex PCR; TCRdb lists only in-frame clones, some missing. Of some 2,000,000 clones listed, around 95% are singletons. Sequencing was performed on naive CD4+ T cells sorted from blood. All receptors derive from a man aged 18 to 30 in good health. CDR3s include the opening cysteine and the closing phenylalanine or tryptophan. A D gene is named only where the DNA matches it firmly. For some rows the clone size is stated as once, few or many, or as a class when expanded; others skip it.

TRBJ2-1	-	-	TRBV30	CAWSYGTRSEQFF	TGTGCCTGGAGTTACGGGACCCGAAGTGAGCAGTTCTTC
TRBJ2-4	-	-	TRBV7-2	CASSLADTRAKNIQYF	TGTGCCAGCAGCTTAGCGGACACTCGAGCCAAAAACATTCAGTACTTC
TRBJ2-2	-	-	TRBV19	CASSIRQPNTGELFF	TGTGCCAGTAGTATCAGACAGCCCAACACCGGGGAGCTGTTTTTT
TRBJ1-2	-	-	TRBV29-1	CSVEGFEWNSYGYTF	TGCAGCGTTGAAGGCTTTGAGTGGAATAGCTATGGCTACACCTTC
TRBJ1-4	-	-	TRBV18	CASSPRSGGREKLFF	TGTGCCAGCTCACCACGATCCGGGGGAAGGGAAAAACTGTTTTTT
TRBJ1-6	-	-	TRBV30	CAWSRSSPLHF	TGTGCCTGGAGTAGGTCTTCACCCCTCCACTTT
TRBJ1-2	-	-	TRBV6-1	CASSEYSVLYGYTF	TGTGCCAGCAGTGAATACTCAGTTCTATATGGCTACACCTTC
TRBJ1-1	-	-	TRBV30	CAWEQGGDLAFF	TGTGCCTGGGAGCAAGGTGGGGATTTGGCTTTCTTT
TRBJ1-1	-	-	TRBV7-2	CASSLYTRVGTEAFF	TGTGCCAGCAGCTTATACACCAGGGTGGGGACTGAAGCTTTCTTT
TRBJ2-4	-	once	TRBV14	CASSQSKNIQYF	TGTGCCAGCAGCCAGTCCAAAAACATTCAGTACTTC
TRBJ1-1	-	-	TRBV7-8	CASSLYFARSMNTEAFF	TGTGCCAGCAGCCTTTACTTCGCACGGAGCATGAACACTGAAGCTTTCTTT
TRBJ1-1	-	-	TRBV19	CASSISPGAQGAFF	TGTGCCAGTAGTATATCGCCGGGAGCCCAGGGAGCTTTCTTT
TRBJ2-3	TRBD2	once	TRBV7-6	CASSSGLAGTDTQYF	TGTGCCAGCAGCTCAGGACTAGCGGGCACAGATACGCAGTATTTT
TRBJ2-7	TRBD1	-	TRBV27	CASSLSGQGAYEQYF	TGTGCCAGCAGTTTATCTGGTCAGGGGGCCTACGAGCAGTACTTC
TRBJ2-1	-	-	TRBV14	CASSQDLRTARNEQFF	TGTGCCAGCAGCCAAGATCTGCGGACAGCCCGCAATGAGCAGTTCTTC
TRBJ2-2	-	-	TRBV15	CATSRDGGDTGELFF	TGTGCCACCAGCAGAGATGGAGGGGATACCGGGGAGCTGTTTTTT
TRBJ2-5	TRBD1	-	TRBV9	CASSGTGSSVAQYF	TGTGCCAGCAGCGGGACAGGGTCATCGGTGGCCCAGTACTTC
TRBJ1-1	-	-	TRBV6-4	CASSVQSNTEAFF	TGTGCCAGCAGTGTTCAGTCGAACACTGAAGCTTTCTTT
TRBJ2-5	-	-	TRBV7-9	CASSSRTVHQETQYF	TGTGCCAGCAGCTCCCGGACAGTCCACCAAGAGACCCAGTACTTC
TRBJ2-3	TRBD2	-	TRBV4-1	CASSQTSGGKLTDTQYF	TGCGCCAGCAGCCAGACTAGCGGGGGAAAACTCACAGATACGCAGTATTTT
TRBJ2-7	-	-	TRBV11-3	CASSVNSGSKQYF	TGTGCCAGCAGCGTGAACAGTGGAAGCAAGCAGTACTTC
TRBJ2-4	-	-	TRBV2	CASSEPLDLNIQYF	TGTGCCAGCAGTGAACCCTTGGACCTAAACATTCAGTACTTC
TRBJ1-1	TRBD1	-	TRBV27	CASRRQGENTEAFF	TGTGCCAGCAGGCGACAGGGGGAGAACACTGAAGCTTTCTTT
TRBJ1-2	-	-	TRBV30	CAWSGQAHYAVNYGYTF	TGTGCCTGGAGTGGACAGGCGCACTACGCTGTTAACTATGGCTACACCTTC
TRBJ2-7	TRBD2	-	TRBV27	CASTPAGVTYEQYF	TGTGCCAGCACACCGGCGGGAGTAACCTACGAGCAGTACTTC
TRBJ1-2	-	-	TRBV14	CASSTLTGAIYGYTF	TGTGCCAGCAGCACCTTAACCGGGGCAATCTATGGCTACACCTTC
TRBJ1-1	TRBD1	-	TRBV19	CASRADRASEAFF	TGTGCCAGCAGGGCTGACAGGGCCTCTGAAGCTTTCTTT
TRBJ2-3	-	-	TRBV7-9	CASSLGGTRTDTQYF	TGTGCCAGCAGCTTAGGCGGGACCCGAACAGATACGCAGTATTTT
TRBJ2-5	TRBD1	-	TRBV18	CASSRPGQILQETQYF	TGTGCCAGCTCCCGCCCGGGACAGATACTTCAAGAGACCCAGTACTTC
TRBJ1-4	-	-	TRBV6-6	CASSYQGTNEKLFF	TGTGCCAGCAGTTATCAGGGGACTAATGAAAAACTGTTTTTT
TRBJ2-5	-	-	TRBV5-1	CASSHGTAAETQYF	TGCGCCAGCAGCCATGGGACTGCGGCGGAGACCCAGTACTTC
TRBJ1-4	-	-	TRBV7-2	CASSRERALTNEKLFF	TGTGCCAGCTCCCGGGAGCGGGCGCTAACTAATGAAAAACTGTTTTTT
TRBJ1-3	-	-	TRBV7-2	CASSSPGNTIYF	TGTGCCAGCAGCTCCCCAGGAAACACCATATATTTT
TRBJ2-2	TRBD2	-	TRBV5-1	CASRGEPNTGELFF	TGCGCCAGCCGGGGGGAACCGAACACCGGGGAGCTGTTTTTT
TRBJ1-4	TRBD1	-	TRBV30	CAWSAQGAEKLFF	TGTGCCTGGAGTGCACAGGGGGCGGAAAAACTGTTTTTT
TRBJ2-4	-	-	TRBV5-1	CASSLGGGRKNIQYF	TGCGCCAGCAGCTTGGGAGGGGGAAGGAAAAACATTCAGTACTTC
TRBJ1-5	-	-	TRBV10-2	CASSESLGIQPQHF	TGCGCCAGCAGTGAGTCGCTAGGGATCCAGCCCCAGCATTTT
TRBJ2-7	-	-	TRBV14	CASNQGIGEQYF	TGTGCCAGCAATCAGGGGATTGGCGAGCAGTACTTC
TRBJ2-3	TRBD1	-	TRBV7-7	CASSKGQGAGDTQYF	TGTGCTAGCAGCAAGGGACAGGGGGCGGGAGATACGCAGTATTTT